The clone carrying this T cell receptor beta chain was recorded a few times. Its antigen is unknown. The sample comes from a study of beta chain features in type 1 diabetes. Study-level points and caveats: The VDJ junctions of type 1 diabetes patients carried fewer insertions and more deletions.

One heparinised blood draw, averaging about 116 mL, came from each donor. Expressed TCRB transcripts were sequenced because the isolated RNA had all been reverse transcribed beforehand. Produced via immunoSEQ multiplex PCR; TCRdb's table is partial and in-frame only. The table records 200,000 to 250,000 clones, less than 35% of them present only once. This CDR3 is built from 13 residues. Germline V gene lookup returns CDR1 SQVTM and CDR2 ANQGSEA. V gave up 6 bases and J gave up 8 bases, with 19 bases separating them. The TCR sequence derives from a man in his thirties or forties in good health. Material for sequencing was central memory CD4+ T cells from blood. V is TRBV29-1 and J is TRBJ1-2; D not resolved. Written as DNA, the CDR3 is TGCAGCGTGGACCGGCCCGGTTTAAAGGGCTACACCTTC. It yields the protein CSVDRPGLKGYTF.